This T cell receptor (beta chain) was identified during a study of shared clonotypes between healthy human individuals. At the level of the study: Each donor contributed plates that comprised three CD4 naive, three CD4 memory, two CD8 naive and one CD8 memory.

Replicate PCRs from sorted subsets contained about 200 ng DNA, which is 30,000 to 35,000 T cell genomes. Assay: immunoSEQ multiplex PCR; the TCRdb copy retains only in-frame clones and omits some. The sample shows 550,000 to 800,000 clones, about 74% of them seen only once. V dropped 2 bases and J dropped 2 bases, with 11 bases sitting between them. CDR1 and CDR2 from the germline V gene are MRHNA and SNTAGT. CDR3 length: 15 amino acids. Study outcomes and limitations: Generally, naive subsets (rather than memory subsets) showed larger estimated richness.

A note on this clone: Its antigen is not identified.

The genes are TRBV6-4 and TRBJ2-3; perhaps TRBD1 as D (6 bases). This TCR derives from a woman younger than 45 in good health. The sequencing sample was made of memory CD4+ T cells sorted from blood. Subset meaning: CD45RA-negative fraction. The CDR3 is CASSDAGQPTDTQYF. CDR3 in DNA: TGTGCCAGCAGTGACGCAGGACAGCCCACAGATACGCAGTATTTT.